This T cell receptor beta chain came from a study of T cells expressing NK-cell markers. Study-wide context: Repertoire data for TCR beta were derived from sorted T cells (CD3+CD56+NKG2C+, CD3+CD56+NKG2C- and CD3+CD56-NKG2C+).

A word on this clonotype: The antigen is not known.

From germline, CDR1 is SGHAT and CDR2 FQDESV (reference sequence). The CDR3 length is 15 residues. Whole-study findings and limits: More than 5 donors carried dominant NKG2C+ clonotypes that made up 1.0-7.0% of their CD8+ T cells. The same clonotypes also predominated in the CD3+CD56-NKG2C+ fraction of a handful of donors.

UMIs were included in TCR beta cDNA generated by 5'RACE template switching. TCRdb re-called the 5' RACE reads and gives one entry per CDR3 protein, without DNA. Reported are roughly 390,000 distinct CDR3 sequences; the ten largest clones contain 9.5% to 12%. The source material was blood T cells: a sorted CD56 or NKG2C T cell subset, CD4+ or CD8+ T cells, or bulk PBMC T cells (not recorded which). The V and J genes are TRBV11-1 and TRBJ2-3. This clonotype originated in a woman in her forties or fifties in good health. This chain's CDR3 is CASSPSDGGTDTQYF.